This T cell receptor (beta chain) derives from a study of T cell responses to AZD1222 COVID-19 vaccine. To note about this clone: Its specificity is not known.

The assay was immunoSEQ multiplex PCR, and TCRdb's table has in-frame clones only and misses some. Of 150,000 to 200,000 clones in the sample, 80% to 95% were seen once. Trimming cost V 5 bases and J 3 bases, with 14 bases left between them. The CDR3 is 14 amino acids. Germline V gives CDR1 SGHRS, CDR2 YFSETQ. The study, taken as a whole, reports: Clonal diversity may have been underestimated, and the donors were mostly white British, with more females than males.

The rearrangement uses TRBV5-1 and TRBJ1-2; possibly TRBD1 for D (5 bases). The receptor's source is an adult who received the AZD1222 COVID-19 vaccine. The sample here was peripheral blood, taken 28 days after the second AZD1222 dose. CDR3 DNA: TGCGCCAGCAGGGGGGACCCCCGGGACTATGGCTACACCTTC. It specifies CASRGDPRDYGYTF.